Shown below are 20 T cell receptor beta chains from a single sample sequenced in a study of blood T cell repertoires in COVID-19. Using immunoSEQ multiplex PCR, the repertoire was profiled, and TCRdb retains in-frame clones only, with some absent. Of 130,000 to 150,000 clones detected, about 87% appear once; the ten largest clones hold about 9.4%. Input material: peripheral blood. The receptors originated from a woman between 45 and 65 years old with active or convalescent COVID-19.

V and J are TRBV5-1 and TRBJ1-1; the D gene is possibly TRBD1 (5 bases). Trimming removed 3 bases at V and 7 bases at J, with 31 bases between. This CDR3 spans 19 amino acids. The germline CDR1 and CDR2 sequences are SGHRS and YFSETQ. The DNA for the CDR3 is TGCGCCAGCAGCTCGAGAGGACGTGGGGCCATGGCCTCTACAAATGAAGCTTTCTTT. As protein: CASSSRGRGAMASTNEAFF.

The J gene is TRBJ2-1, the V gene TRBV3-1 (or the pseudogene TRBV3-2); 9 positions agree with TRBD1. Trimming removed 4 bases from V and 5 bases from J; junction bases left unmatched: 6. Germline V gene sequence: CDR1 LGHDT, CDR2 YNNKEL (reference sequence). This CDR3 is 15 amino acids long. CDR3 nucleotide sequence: TGTGCCAGCAGCCCGTGGGACAGGGAAAACAATGAGCAGTTCTTC. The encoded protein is CASSPWDRENNEQFF.

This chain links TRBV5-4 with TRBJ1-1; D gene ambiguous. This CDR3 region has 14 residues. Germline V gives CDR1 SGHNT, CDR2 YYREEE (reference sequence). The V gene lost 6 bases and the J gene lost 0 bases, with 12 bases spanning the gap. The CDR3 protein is CASTPGVLNTEAFF. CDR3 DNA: TGTGCCAGCACTCCCGGGGTCCTGAACACTGAAGCTTTCTTT.

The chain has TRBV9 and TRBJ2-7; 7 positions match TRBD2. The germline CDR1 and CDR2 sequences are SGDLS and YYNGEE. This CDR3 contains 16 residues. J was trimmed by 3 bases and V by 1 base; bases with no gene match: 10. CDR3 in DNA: TGTGCCAGCAGCGTACGCGGGAGTCCCAATTACTACGAGCAGTACTTC. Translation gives CASSVRGSPNYYEQYF.

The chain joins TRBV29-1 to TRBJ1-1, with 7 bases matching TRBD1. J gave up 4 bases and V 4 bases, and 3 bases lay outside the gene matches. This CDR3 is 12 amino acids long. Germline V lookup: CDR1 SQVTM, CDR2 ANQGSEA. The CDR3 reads CSVARGLTEAFF. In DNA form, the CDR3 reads TGCAGCGTTGCGAGGGGGCTCACTGAAGCTTTCTTT.

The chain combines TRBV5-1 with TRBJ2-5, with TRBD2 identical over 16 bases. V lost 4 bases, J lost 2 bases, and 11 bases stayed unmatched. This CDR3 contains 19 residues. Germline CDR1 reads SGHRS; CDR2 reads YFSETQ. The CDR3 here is CASSPGLAGGLERQETQYF. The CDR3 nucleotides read TGCGCCAGCAGCCCGGGACTAGCGGGAGGGCTAGAGCGGCAAGAGACCCAGTACTTC.

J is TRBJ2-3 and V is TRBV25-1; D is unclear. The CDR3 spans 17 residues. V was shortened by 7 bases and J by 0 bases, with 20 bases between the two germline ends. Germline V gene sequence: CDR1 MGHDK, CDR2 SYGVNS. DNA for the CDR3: TGTGCCAGCACCCCCTCCCCCCTCGTTTCTAGCACAGATACGCAGTATTTT. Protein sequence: CASTPSPLVSSTDTQYF.

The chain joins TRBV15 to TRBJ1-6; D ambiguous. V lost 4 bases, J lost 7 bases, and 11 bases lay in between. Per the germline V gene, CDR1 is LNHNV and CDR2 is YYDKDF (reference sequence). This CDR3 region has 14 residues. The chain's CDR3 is CATSIERENSPLHF. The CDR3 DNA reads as TGTGCCACCAGCATCGAACGGGAGAATTCACCCCTCCACTTT. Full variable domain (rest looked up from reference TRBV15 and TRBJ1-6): DAMVIQNPRYQVTQFGKPVTLSCSQTLNHNVMYWYQQKSSQAPKLLFHYYDKDFNNEADTPDNFQSRRPNTSFCFLDIRSPGLGDTAMYLCATSIERENSPLHFGNGTRLTVT.

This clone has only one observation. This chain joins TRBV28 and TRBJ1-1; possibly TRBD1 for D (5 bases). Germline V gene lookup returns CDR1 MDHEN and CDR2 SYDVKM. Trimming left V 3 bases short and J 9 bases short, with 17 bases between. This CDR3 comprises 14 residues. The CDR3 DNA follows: TGTGCCAGCAGTTTCGTCCGGCAGGGCCTCAAAGCTTTCTTT. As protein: CASSFVRQGLKAFF. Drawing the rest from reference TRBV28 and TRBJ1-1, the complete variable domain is DVKVTQSSRYLVKRTGEKVFLECVQDMDHENMFWYRQDPGLGLRLIYFSYDVKMKEKGDIPEGYSVSREKKERFSLILESASTNQTSMYLCASSFVRQGLKAFFGQGTRLTVV.

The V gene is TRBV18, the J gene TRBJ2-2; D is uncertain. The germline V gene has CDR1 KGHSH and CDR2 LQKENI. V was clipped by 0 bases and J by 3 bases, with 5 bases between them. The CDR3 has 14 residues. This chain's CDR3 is CASSPPTHTGELFF. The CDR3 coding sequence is TGTGCCAGCTCACCACCCACTCACACCGGGGAGCTGTTTTTT.

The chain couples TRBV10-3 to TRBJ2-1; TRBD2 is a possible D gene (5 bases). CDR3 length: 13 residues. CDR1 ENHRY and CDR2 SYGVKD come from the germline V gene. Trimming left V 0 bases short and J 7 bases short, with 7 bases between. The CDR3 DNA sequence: TGTGCCATCAGTGAGTCGAGGACTAATGAGCAGTTCTTC. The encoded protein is CAISESRTNEQFF.

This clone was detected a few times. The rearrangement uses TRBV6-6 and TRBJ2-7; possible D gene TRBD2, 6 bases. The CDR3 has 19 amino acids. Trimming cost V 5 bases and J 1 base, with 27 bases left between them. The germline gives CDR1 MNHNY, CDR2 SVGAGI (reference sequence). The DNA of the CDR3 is TGTGCCAGCAGTCCTGACTCTGGGGGGAGTTGGGGGACTTCCTACGAGCAGTACTTC. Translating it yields CASSPDSGGSWGTSYEQYF.

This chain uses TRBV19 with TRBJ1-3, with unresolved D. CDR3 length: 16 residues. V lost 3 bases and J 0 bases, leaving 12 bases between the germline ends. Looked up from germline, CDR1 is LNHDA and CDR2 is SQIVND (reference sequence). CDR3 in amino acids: CASSISVLNSGNTIYF. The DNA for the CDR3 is TGTGCCAGTAGTATCTCTGTCCTTAACTCTGGAAACACCATATATTTT.

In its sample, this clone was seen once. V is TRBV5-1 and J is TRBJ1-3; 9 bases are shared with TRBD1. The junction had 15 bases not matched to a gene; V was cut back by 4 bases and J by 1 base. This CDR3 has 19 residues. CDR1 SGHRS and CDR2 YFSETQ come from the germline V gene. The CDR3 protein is CASSLGTGLTRGSGNTIYF. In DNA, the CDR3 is TGCGCCAGCAGCCTAGGGACAGGGTTGACAAGGGGATCTGGAAACACCATATATTTT.

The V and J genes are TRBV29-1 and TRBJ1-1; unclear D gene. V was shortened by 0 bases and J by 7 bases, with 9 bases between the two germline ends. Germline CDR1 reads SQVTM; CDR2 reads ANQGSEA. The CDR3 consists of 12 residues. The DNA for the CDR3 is TGCAGCGTTGAAGATAATCTTCTTGAAGCTTTCTTT. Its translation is CSVEDNLLEAFF.

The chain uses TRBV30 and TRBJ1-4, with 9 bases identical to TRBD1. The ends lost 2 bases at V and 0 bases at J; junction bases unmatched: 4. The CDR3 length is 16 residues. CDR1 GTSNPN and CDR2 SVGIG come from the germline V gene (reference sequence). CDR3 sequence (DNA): TGTGCCTGGAGTACAGGGGGCCCACCAACTAATGAAAAACTGTTTTTT. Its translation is CAWSTGGPPTNEKLFF.

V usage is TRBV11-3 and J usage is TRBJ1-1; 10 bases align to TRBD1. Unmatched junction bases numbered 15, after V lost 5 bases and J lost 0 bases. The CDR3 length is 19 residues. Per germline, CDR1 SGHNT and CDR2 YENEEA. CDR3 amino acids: CASSPGTGAAPNMNTEAFF. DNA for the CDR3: TGTGCCAGCAGCCCCGGGACAGGGGCCGCCCCCAACATGAACACTGAAGCTTTCTTT.

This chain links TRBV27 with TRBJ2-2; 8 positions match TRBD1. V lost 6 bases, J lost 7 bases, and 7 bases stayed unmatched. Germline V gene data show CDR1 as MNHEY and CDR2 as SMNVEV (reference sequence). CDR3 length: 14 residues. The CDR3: CASSLGQGNGELFF. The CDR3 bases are TGTGCCAGCAGCCTCGGACAGGGCAACGGGGAGCTGTTTTTT.

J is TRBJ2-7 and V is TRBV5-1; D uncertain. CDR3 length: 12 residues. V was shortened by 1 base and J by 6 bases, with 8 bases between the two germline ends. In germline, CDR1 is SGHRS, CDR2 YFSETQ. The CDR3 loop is CASSLIEREQYF. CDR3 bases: TGCGCCAGCAGCTTGATTGAGCGCGAGCAGTACTTC.

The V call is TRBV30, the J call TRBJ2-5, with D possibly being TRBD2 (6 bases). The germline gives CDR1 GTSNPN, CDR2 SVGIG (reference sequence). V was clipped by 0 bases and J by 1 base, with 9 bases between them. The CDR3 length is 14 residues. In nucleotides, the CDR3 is TGTGCCTGGAGTGTTGGAGGGTCCCAAGAGACCCAGTACTTC. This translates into CAWSVGGSQETQYF.